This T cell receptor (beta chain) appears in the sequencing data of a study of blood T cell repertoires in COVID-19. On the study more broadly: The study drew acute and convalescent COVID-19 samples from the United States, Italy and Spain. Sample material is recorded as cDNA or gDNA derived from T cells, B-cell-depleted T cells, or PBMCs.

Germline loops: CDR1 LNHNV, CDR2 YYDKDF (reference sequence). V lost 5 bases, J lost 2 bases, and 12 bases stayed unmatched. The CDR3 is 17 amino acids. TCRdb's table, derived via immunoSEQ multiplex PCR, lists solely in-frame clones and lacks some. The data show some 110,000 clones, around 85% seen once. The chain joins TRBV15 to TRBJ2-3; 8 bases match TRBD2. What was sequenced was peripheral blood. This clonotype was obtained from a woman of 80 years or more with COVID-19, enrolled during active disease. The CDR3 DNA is TGTGCCACCAGCGTGACAAATAGCGGGGCATCCACAGATACGCAGTATTTT. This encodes CATSVTNSGASTDTQYF. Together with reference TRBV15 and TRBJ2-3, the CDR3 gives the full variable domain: DAMVIQNPRYQVTQFGKPVTLSCSQTLNHNVMYWYQQKSSQAPKLLFHYYDKDFNNEADTPDNFQSRRPNTSFCFLDIRSPGLGDTAMYLCATSVTNSGASTDTQYFGPGTRLTVL.